There are many counts of the clone carrying this T cell receptor (beta chain). The data were taken from a study of metastatic and nonmetastatic thyroid tumors. The J segment lost 6 bases and the V segment lost 8 bases, leaving 15 bases of the junction unmatched. Per the germline V gene, CDR1 is MNHEY and CDR2 is SMNVEV (reference sequence). CDR3 length: 15 residues. All patients reached thyroid surgery having received no treatment beforehand. As originally analysed: Differences in CDR3 between clinicopathological groups were drawn on to build a classifier intended to discriminate distant-metastatic papillary thyroid cancer patients. TCRdb re-clonotyped the PCR reads via MiXCR. TCRdb assigned the V and J calls; the authors' analysis was not used. The sample yields roughly 25,000 clones, 20% to 25% seen once.

Sequencing was performed on blood. This chain connects TRBV27 to TRBJ1-1; TRBD1 matches 7 bases. The clonotype comes from a male donor with papillary thyroid cancer or a benign thyroid nodule (not recorded which). Some clones in this sample may be carry-over from other donors' samples. In DNA form, the CDR3 reads TGTGCCAGCTACACGCCTGACAGGGACGTCGCTGAAGCTTTCTTT. Translating it yields CASYTPDRDVAEAFF.